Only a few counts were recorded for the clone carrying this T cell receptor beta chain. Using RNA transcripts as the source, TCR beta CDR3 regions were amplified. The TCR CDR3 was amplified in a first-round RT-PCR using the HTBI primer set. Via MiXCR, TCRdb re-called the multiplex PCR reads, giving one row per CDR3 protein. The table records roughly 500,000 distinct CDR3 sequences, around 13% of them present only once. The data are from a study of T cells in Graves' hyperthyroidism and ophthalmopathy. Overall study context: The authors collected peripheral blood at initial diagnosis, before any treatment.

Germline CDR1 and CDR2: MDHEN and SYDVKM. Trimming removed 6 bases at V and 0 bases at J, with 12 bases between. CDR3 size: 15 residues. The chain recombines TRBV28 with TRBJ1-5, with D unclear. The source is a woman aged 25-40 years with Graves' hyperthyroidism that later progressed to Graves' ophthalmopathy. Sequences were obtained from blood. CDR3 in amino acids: CASSLRPYSNQPQHF. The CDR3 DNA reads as TGTGCCAGCAGCTTGCGGCCTTATAGCAATCAGCCCCAGCATTTT.